Listed below are T cell receptor beta chains from one sample, sequenced in a study of blood T cell repertoires in COVID-19. Clones were read by immunoSEQ multiplex PCR, and TCRdb kept only the in-frame ones, dropping some. The sample includes 200,000 to 250,000 clones, around 82% of them seen just once. Sequencing used peripheral blood. These receptors all stem from a woman aged 70-85 years with acute or convalescent COVID-19. Each CDR3 is given with its conserved first and last residue. Each record gives: clone size, J gene, D gene, V gene, CDR3 DNA, CDR3 protein. D genes are given only for firm matches. Clone size is given for some rows only: seen once, a few or many times, or a class if the clone is expanded.

once TRBJ2-4 TRBD2 TRBV7-3 TGTGCCAGCAGCCCGTCTAGCGGGATGAACATTCAGTACTTC CASSPSSGMNIQYF
. TRBJ2-1 TRBD2 TRBV7-9 TGTGCCAGCAGCCCGGGACTAGCGGGGATGTACTACAATGAGCAGTTCTTC CASSPGLAGMYYNEQFF
. TRBJ1-1 . TRBV18 TGTGCCAGCTCTCCACTTAGAGGGAGCGGTGAGACTGAAGCTTTCTTT CASSPLRGSGETEAFF
. TRBJ2-1 . TRBV14 TGTGCCAGCAGCCAAGCCTTACTAGCAACCTACAATGAGCAGTTCTTC CASSQALLATYNEQFF
few TRBJ2-1 TRBD2 TRBV19 TGTGCCAGTAGCTCCCTCACTAGCGGGAGGGCTAATAGGTTCTTC CASSSLTSGRANRFF
. TRBJ1-5 TRBD1 TRBV20-1 TGCAGTGGCTACGAAGAGGGGGCTCTGCATTTT CSGYEEGALHF
. TRBJ2-1 TRBD2 TRBV9 TGTGCCAGCAGCCCGCCGGGACTACCCTACAATGAGCAGTTCTTC CASSPPGLPYNEQFF
. TRBJ2-2 . TRBV6-5 TGTGCCAGCAGAAGGACTCGTTCCACCGGGGAGCTGTTTTTT CASRRTRSTGELFF
. TRBJ2-1 TRBD2 TRBV2 TGTGCCAGCAGTAGGGGACGGCGGGAGGGCCGTGAGCAGTTCTTC CASSRGRREGREQFF
few TRBJ1-2 TRBD1 TRBV24-1 TGTGCCACCAGTGATTTTTCTGGACAGGGCGTAGGCTATGGCTACACCTTC CATSDFSGQGVGYGYTF
. TRBJ2-7 . TRBV2 TGTGCCAGCAGTCAACAGGGTGGTTCCGACGAGCAGTACTTC CASSQQGGSDEQYF
. TRBJ2-7 TRBD2 TRBV25-1 TGTGCCAGCAGTAGAGCGGGACCCTACGAGCAGTACTTC CASSRAGPYEQYF
. TRBJ2-2 TRBD2 TRBV5-5 TGTGCCAGCAGCCCGGGGGGTGCCCCTTGGAACACCGGGGAGCTGTTTTTT CASSPGGAPWNTGELFF
. TRBJ2-1 TRBD1 TRBV30 TGTGCCTGGAGTGTCGGACAGGTAATACACAATGAGCAGTTCTTC CAWSVGQVIHNEQFF
. TRBJ2-2 TRBD1 TRBV5-6 TGTGCCAGCAGTCCCGACAGGGGTTTGACCGGGGAGCTGTTTTTT CASSPDRGLTGELFF
. TRBJ2-7 TRBD2 TRBV10-3 TGTGCCATCGGGAGGGCCCCCCGTGGCGAGCAGTACTTC CAIGRAPRGEQYF
. TRBJ2-7 TRBD2 TRBV5-1 TGCGCCAGCAGCCCGCGGGGGGTTGGTTACGAGCAGTACTTC CASSPRGVGYEQYF
. TRBJ2-5 . TRBV30 TGTGCCTGGAGTGGGCCGGGACAAAAAGAGACCCAGTACTTC CAWSGPGQKETQYF
. TRBJ2-3 TRBD2 TRBV27 TGTGCCAGCAGTCAGCGGGATACTTCGAGCACAGATACGCAGTATTTT CASSQRDTSSTDTQYF
. TRBJ2-7 . TRBV3-1/TRBV3-2 TGTGCCAGCAGTCCTAGAGGGAGAATACCCTACGAGCAGTACTTC CASSPRGRIPYEQYF
once TRBJ2-7 . TRBV19 TGTGCCAGTAGTGCGACTTATGAAGAGCAGTACTTC CASSATYEEQYF
. TRBJ2-7 TRBD2 TRBV27 TGTGCCAGCACCTCCTCTCCCGGGACTAGCTCCCTAGGGCAGTACTTC CASTSSPGTSSLGQYF
. TRBJ1-1 . TRBV18 TGTGCCAGCTCACCAAGGCAGTCCTCAGGAGGAACTGAAGCTTTCTTT CASSPRQSSGGTEAFF
. TRBJ1-3 . TRBV7-9 TGTGCCACCACACTACCGGGACAACATGGAAACACCATATATTTT CATTLPGQHGNTIYF
. TRBJ2-5 TRBD1 TRBV28 TGTGCCAGCAGTCCCGGGACAGGGCAGGAGACCCAGTACTTC CASSPGTGQETQYF
. TRBJ2-7 . TRBV30 TGTGCCTGGAGTGTACTAGCTGGGTTCGGGGACGAGCAGTACTTC CAWSVLAGFGDEQYF
. TRBJ2-1 . TRBV11-3 TGTGCCAGCAGCTTAGTGGCCAATGAGCAGTTCTTC CASSLVANEQFF
. TRBJ2-7 . TRBV12-3/TRBV12-4 TGTGCCAGCAGTTTCGGAGGAAACTACGAGCAGTACTTC CASSFGGNYEQYF
. TRBJ2-1 . TRBV6-6 TGTGCCGCTGGAACGCTAGGAAGCTCCTACAATGAGCAGTTCTTC CAAGTLGSSYNEQFF
. TRBJ2-3 . TRBV7-8 TGTGCCAGCAGCTTTGAGGCGGGTCGCACAGATACGCAGTATTTT CASSFEAGRTDTQYF
. TRBJ2-1 TRBD2 TRBV28 TGTGCCAGCAGTTTCCTAGCGGGTAAGCAGTTCTTC CASSFLAGKQFF
. TRBJ1-3 . TRBV9 TGTGCCAGCAGTACAGGGACCGGAAACACCATATATTTT CASSTGTGNTIYF
. TRBJ2-7 TRBD2 TRBV3-1/TRBV3-2 TGTGCCAGCAGCCAAGGATTGTCTAGCGGGAGGCGCGAGCAGTACTTC CASSQGLSSGRREQYF
. TRBJ1-5 TRBD1 TRBV24-1 TGTGCCCTGACGCCCGACAGGGCGATTCAGCCCCAGCATTTT CALTPDRAIQPQHF
. TRBJ1-1 . TRBV11-2 TGTGCCAGCAGCCGAGGCATCTGGTCTGCGGATGAAGCTTTCTTT CASSRGIWSADEAFF